This T cell receptor (beta chain) was captured in a study of identical twins. Findings of the study overall: Its conclusions, products of cross-sectional statistical analysis, did not come from following the same donors. Low generation probability was overrepresented in out-of-frame alpha sequences shared by twins.

The CDR3 loop spans 13 amino acids. Losses at the gene ends were 6 bases for V and 5 bases for J; bases not matched to a gene: 6. Germline V gene lookup returns CDR1 ENHRY and CDR2 SYGVKD. TCRdb redid the calling of the 5' RACE reads with MiXCR, one entry per CDR3 protein. The data contain 350,000 to 450,000 distinct CDR3 sequences, approximately 17% of them seen just once; the ten biggest clones take up more than 10%. Points on this clonotype: As yet, its antigen is unknown.

This TCR was recovered from a man aged 50-59 years in good health. The chain links TRBV10-3 to TRBJ1-1; 7 bases fit TRBD1. Specimen: naive T cells sorted from blood. CDR3: CAISRQGWTEAFF. The CDR3, as DNA: TGTGCCATCAGCCGACAGGGTTGGACTGAAGCTTTCTTT.